The source of this TCR beta chain is a study of CD8 T cells in ankylosing spondylitis (dated by TCRdb to the late 2010s). Concerning the study at large: T cell receptor beta repertoires were profiled in healthy donors and ankylosing spondylitis patients so that disease-linked TCR variants could be found. In total, the full study cohort was made up of 85 to 140 healthy donors and approximately 27 ankylosing spondylitis patients. Peripheral blood was sampled, and synovial fluid was also collected from ankylosing spondylitis patients. The paper's findings and limits, for the study overall: Some motif variants had previously been reported in the synovial fluid and blood of reactive arthritis patients, which suggests shared mechanisms of disease initiation. The disease-linked clones had a CD8+ phenotype and were found at relatively low frequencies in peripheral blood. Significant enrichment of the disease-linked clones was reported in matched synovial fluid samples from ankylosing spondylitis patients. A TCR beta motif made up of several highly homologous amino acid variants appeared to be characteristic of blood from ankylosing spondylitis patients.

The sequencer listed for this sample is Illumina HiSeq 2500. Quantitative 5'-RACE with molecular barcodes was the method used to prepare the TCR beta libraries. On the authors' methods: A new computational method based on a probabilistic model of VDJ rearrangement was used to identify disease-linked TCR variants. TCRdb trimmed the raw reads at Q25, called clones with MiXCR and kept productive beta chains. CDR3 protein duplicates are merged, each entry listing the most common genes and DNA. TCRdb, not the original authors, processed these V and J calls. This sample holds 650,000 to 800,000 distinct CDR3 sequences; about 20% were observed only once. The ten largest clones take up 15% to 20% of the sample. The cysteine opens and the phenylalanine closes a CDR3 of 13 amino acids. Only CDR3 DNA is held: 39 bases, read in frame from base 1. CDR1 and CDR2 were assigned from the germline V gene as WSHSY and SAAADI. Deletion took 8 bases off V and 9 bases off J, with a span of 17 bases between the germline ends.

With respect to this clonotype: The target of this receptor is not known. No much larger clone exists at a distance of one base, and base qualities are not known.

The sequence links TRBV10-2 to TRBJ2-1, with a weak D call of TRBD1 (6 bases match). The sequenced sample was blood, either unsorted or a sorted T cell fraction (not recorded which). This clonotype was obtained from a male donor with ankylosing spondylitis. The CDR3 sequence is CASVGLTGLEQFF. The DNA reads TGCGCCAGCGTTGGGCTAACAGGGCTTGAGCAGTTCTTC.